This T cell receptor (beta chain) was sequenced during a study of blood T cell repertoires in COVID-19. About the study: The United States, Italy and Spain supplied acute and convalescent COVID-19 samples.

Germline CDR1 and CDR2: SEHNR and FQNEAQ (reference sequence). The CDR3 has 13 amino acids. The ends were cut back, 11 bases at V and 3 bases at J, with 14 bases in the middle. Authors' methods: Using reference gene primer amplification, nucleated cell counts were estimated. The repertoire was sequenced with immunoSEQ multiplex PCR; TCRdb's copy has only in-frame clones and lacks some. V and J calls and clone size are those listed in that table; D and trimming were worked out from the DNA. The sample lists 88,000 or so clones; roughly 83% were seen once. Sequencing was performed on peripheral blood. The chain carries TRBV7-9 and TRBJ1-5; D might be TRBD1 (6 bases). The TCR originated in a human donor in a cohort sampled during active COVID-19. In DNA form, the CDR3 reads TGTGCCGGTGGGGCAGGGGACAATCAGCCCCAGCATTTT. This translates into CAGGAGDNQPQHF.